A selection of T cell receptor beta chains follows, all from one sample in a study of cytomegalovirus exposure and HLA in healthy donors. Sequencing was performed with immunoSEQ multiplex PCR; in TCRdb, only in-frame clones are kept and a portion is missing. This table holds around 300,000 clones, roughly 88% found once. The source material was PBMCs. These receptors came from a man aged 25 to 40 in good health and CMV-seronegative. The CDR3 runs from the conserved cysteine through the conserved F or W. The D gene is left open where the match is weak. Clone size is shown for a subset of rows, as once, few, many or a class of expanded clone.

j_call clone_size v_call d_call cdr3_nt cdr3_aa
TRBJ2-2 - TRBV27 - TGTGCCAGCAGTTTCTTGGGGCACGGGAACACCGGGGAGCTGTTTTTT CASSFLGHGNTGELFF
TRBJ1-4 once TRBV5-1 TRBD1 TGCGCCAGCAGCTTCGGGACAGGGTTTGAAAAACTGTTTTTT CASSFGTGFEKLFF
TRBJ2-7 - TRBV6-5 - TGTGCCAGCAGCCTCTACGAGCAGTACTTC CASSLYEQYF
TRBJ1-4 - TRBV4-1 TRBD1 TGCGCCAGCAGCCAACTTGACAGGGGGCTGGGAGAAAAACTGTTTTTT CASSQLDRGLGEKLFF
TRBJ1-5 - TRBV28 - TGTGCCAGCAGTTCCCCAGGGAATGGTGAGCCCCAGCATTTT CASSSPGNGEPQHF
TRBJ2-5 few TRBV5-8 - TGTGCCAGCAGCCTGACGGAGTACCAAGAGACCCAGTACTTC CASSLTEYQETQYF
TRBJ2-1 - TRBV6-6 TRBD2 TGTGCCAGCAGTGGGCTAGCGGGGGGGCACGGGCAGTTCTTC CASSGLAGGHGQFF
TRBJ1-6 few TRBV5-1 - TGCGCCAGCAGCTTCGGTGCTTACCGGGACTCGGATTCACCCCTCCACTTT CASSFGAYRDSDSPLHF
TRBJ1-1 - TRBV6-6 TRBD1 TGTGCCAGCAGTTACTCGGGGACAGTCACCACTGAAGCTTTCTTT CASSYSGTVTTEAFF
TRBJ2-7 once TRBV27 - TGTGCCAGCAGTCCCCGGGATATGCGCGAGCAGTACTTC CASSPRDMREQYF
TRBJ2-1 - TRBV11-2 TRBD2 TGTGCCAGCAGCTTTTCAATGGTAGCGGGGGCCCTGGAGCAGTTCTTC CASSFSMVAGALEQFF
TRBJ2-7 - TRBV6-4 - TGTGCCAGCACGCGGCGACCCTCCGAGCAGTACTTC CASTRRPSEQYF
TRBJ2-7 - TRBV4-2 TRBD2 TGTGCCAGCAGCCAAGATCAATCCAGCGGGGTCTCCTACGAGCAGTACTTC CASSQDQSSGVSYEQYF
TRBJ1-2 - TRBV27 TRBD1 TGTGCCAGCAGCTGGGGGACAGGGAGTGGGGTGATGGGCTACACCTTC CASSWGTGSGVMGYTF
TRBJ1-6 - TRBV30 - TGTGCCTGGAGTGTACAGGCAGCGGGTTCACCCCTCCACTTT CAWSVQAAGSPLHF
TRBJ2-2 - TRBV27 - TGTGCCAGCAGTCCAAACAGGGCTACGAACACCGGGGAGCTGTTTTTT CASSPNRATNTGELFF
TRBJ2-3 once TRBV11-2 TRBD1 TGTGCCAGCAGCTTATTGACAGGGCGCGCAGATACGCAGTATTTT CASSLLTGRADTQYF
TRBJ1-1 - TRBV6-1 - TGTGCCAGCAGTGAGGGGGGGACCCCACTCACTGAAGCTTTCTTT CASSEGGTPLTEAFF
TRBJ1-4 - TRBV5-6 TRBD1 TGTGCCAGCAGCTTGGAGGTGGACAGGGATCGGAGTGAAAAACTGTTTTTT CASSLEVDRDRSEKLFF
TRBJ2-2 few TRBV6-1 - TGTGCCAGCAGGTTGGGGGCGCGTGACACCGGGGAGCTGTTTTTT CASRLGARDTGELFF
TRBJ1-2 once TRBV6-6 - TGTGCCAGCAGTTTCTCCACACAGGGCTACACCTTC CASSFSTQGYTF
TRBJ1-5 few TRBV4-3 - TGCGCCAGCAGCCAAGATAGACAGGTCCAGCATTTT CASSQDRQVQHF
TRBJ2-3 - TRBV2 TRBD1 TGTGCCAGCTTTTCGGGGACAGGGGGCCTCGATACGCAGTATTTT CASFSGTGGLDTQYF
TRBJ1-2 few TRBV2 TRBD1 TGTGCCAGCTCGGGACAGTACTATGGCTACACCTTC CASSGQYYGYTF
TRBJ1-1 - TRBV6-5 TRBD1 TGTGCCAGCAGGATAACAGGGGCGAACACTGAAGCTTTCTTT CASRITGANTEAFF
TRBJ2-3 few TRBV10-1 - TGCGCCAGCAGTGAGTCGACAGCTTCGGATGGGGATACGCAGTATTTT CASSESTASDGDTQYF
TRBJ1-6 once TRBV5-5 TRBD1 TGTGCCAGCAGCGTCACGACAGGGGGCAAGAATTCACCCCTCCACTTT CASSVTTGGKNSPLHF
TRBJ1-2 - TRBV29-1 TRBD1 TGCAGCGTTAGCTGGACAGGGGCTAACTATGGCTACACCTTC CSVSWTGANYGYTF
TRBJ2-4 - TRBV11-2 - TGTGCCAGCAGCTTAGGATCCGGGGGTGGCAAAAACATTCAGTACTTC CASSLGSGGGKNIQYF
TRBJ2-2 - TRBV7-9 - TGTGCCAGCAGCCCAGGGTCGGGTAACACCGGGGAGCTGTTTTTT CASSPGSGNTGELFF
TRBJ1-2 - TRBV9 - TGTGCCAGCAGCCCTGGACAGTCTAACTATGGCTACACCTTC CASSPGQSNYGYTF
TRBJ2-7 - TRBV19 TRBD2 TGTGCCAGTAGCCCCCAAGATAGCGGGGGGGCTGGAGAGCAGTACTTC CASSPQDSGGAGEQYF
TRBJ1-2 few TRBV14 - TGTGCCAGCAGCGCAGGGAATAGATATGGCTACACCTTC CASSAGNRYGYTF
TRBJ2-7 - TRBV30 TRBD1 TGTGCCTGGAGTGTCTGGACAGGGGTGTCCGAGCAGTACTTC CAWSVWTGVSEQYF
TRBJ1-3 - TRBV6-6 - TGTGCCAGCAGCTTAGACAGGCCTGGAAACACCATATATTTT CASSLDRPGNTIYF
TRBJ1-2 - TRBV19 - TGTGCCAGTAGCTCAAACCGCCGGGAGGGCTACACCTTC CASSSNRREGYTF
TRBJ2-1 once TRBV4-3 - TGCGCCAGCAGCCAAGCCCTCCCCGGTAATGAGCAGTTCTTC CASSQALPGNEQFF
TRBJ2-1 - TRBV7-9 TRBD2 TGTGCCAGCAGCCCCTACCTGACTAGCGGGGGGGCCCTTGAGCAGTTCTTC CASSPYLTSGGALEQFF
TRBJ1-2 - TRBV29-1 - TGCAGCGTTCTTACACCATCAAACTATGGCTACACCTTC CSVLTPSNYGYTF
TRBJ2-2 - TRBV9 TRBD2 TGTGCCAGCAGCGTAAGCTCTAGCGGGGGGAACACCGGGGAGCTGTTTTTT CASSVSSSGGNTGELFF
TRBJ2-7 - TRBV5-6 - TGTGCCAGCAGCTTGGGACTAAACGAGCAGTACTTC CASSLGLNEQYF
TRBJ2-7 - TRBV29-1 - TGCAGCGTTGAAGATTCTGGGGGCCGGGGTGGCGAGCAGTACTTC CSVEDSGGRGGEQYF
TRBJ2-7 - TRBV10-2 - TGCGCCACCACGAGTCGCTACGAGCAGTACTTC CATTSRYEQYF
TRBJ2-2 - TRBV27 - TGTGCCAGCAGTTTCATCGGGGAGCTGTTTTTT CASSFIGELFF
TRBJ1-6 once TRBV7-2 TRBD1 TGTGCCAGCAGCTTAGAAGGGGGCCGGAATTCACCCCTCCACTTT CASSLEGGRNSPLHF
TRBJ1-1 - TRBV6-5 - TGTGCCATCAAAAACAGGGCCTTAGCGACTGAAGCTTTCTTT CAIKNRALATEAFF
TRBJ1-4 few TRBV11-2 TRBD1 TGTGCCAGCAGCTCCGACAGGGTTTATGAAAAACTGTTTTTT CASSSDRVYEKLFF
TRBJ1-6 - TRBV6-9 - TGTGCCAGCAGTTATGAACAGGGTGGTGATTCACCCCTCCACTTT CASSYEQGGDSPLHF
TRBJ1-4 once TRBV19 - TGTGCCAGTAGTATAACAGCAACTAATGAAAAACTGTTTTTT CASSITATNEKLFF
TRBJ1-5 - TRBV7-2 TRBD1 TGTGCCAGCAGCTTAACAGGGGGTGGCCAGCCCCAGCATTTT CASSLTGGGQPQHF
TRBJ2-5 - TRBV9 TRBD1 TGTGCCAGCAGCTCAGGGGGACAGGGGGCTTTCGCAGGGGAGACCCAGTACTTC CASSSGGQGAFAGETQYF
TRBJ1-2 once TRBV7-2 - TGTGCCAGCAGCTTATCATCGGCAGGGGATAACTATGGCTACACCTTC CASSLSSAGDNYGYTF
TRBJ1-2 - TRBV25-1 TRBD1 TGTGCCAGCAGTGGGGGTATGGACAGGGCCACTAACTATGGCTACACCTTC CASSGGMDRATNYGYTF